At least ten counts were recorded for the clone carrying this T cell receptor beta chain. The antigen remains unidentified. The data were obtained in a study of T cells in Graves' hyperthyroidism and ophthalmopathy. At the level of the study: Peripheral blood sampling occurred at initial diagnosis, before any treatment.

Germline V gene lookup returns CDR1 MNHNS and CDR2 SASEGT. CDR3 length: 14 amino acids. The study, taken as a whole, reports: In simple terms, a model built on 13 V-J features told ophthalmopathy apart from stable hyperthyroidism.

Graves' hyperthyroidism was deemed stable absent ophthalmopathy progression within 18 months. Thyroid ultrasound and orbital computed tomography, with clinical symptoms and serum thyroxine and TRAb, informed diagnoses. There were TCR beta CDR3 regions amplified from RNA transcripts. First-round RT-PCR of the TCR CDR3 relied on the HTBI primer set. TCRdb reprocessed the multiplex PCR reads with MiXCR, giving one entry per CDR3 protein. The sample has around 440,000 distinct CDR3 sequences, 15% to 18% seen once. The clonotype comes from a woman under 30 with Graves' hyperthyroidism. Sequencing was carried out using blood. J is TRBJ2-1 and V is TRBV6-1; 8 bases map to TRBD2. The CDR3 region has the DNA TGTGCTTCTCTCGGCGGGGGGTTTGGAAATGAGCAGTTCTTC. It codes for CASLGGGFGNEQFF.